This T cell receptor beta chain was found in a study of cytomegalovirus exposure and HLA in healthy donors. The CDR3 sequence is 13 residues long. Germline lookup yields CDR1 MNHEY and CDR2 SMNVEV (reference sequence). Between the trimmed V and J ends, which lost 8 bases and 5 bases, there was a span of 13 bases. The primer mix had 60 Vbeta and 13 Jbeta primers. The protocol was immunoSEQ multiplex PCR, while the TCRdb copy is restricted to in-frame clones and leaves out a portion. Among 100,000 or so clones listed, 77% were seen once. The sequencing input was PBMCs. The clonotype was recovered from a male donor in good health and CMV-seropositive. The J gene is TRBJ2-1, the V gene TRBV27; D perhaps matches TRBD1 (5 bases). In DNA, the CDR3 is TGTGCCAGCGGGTGGGGCGGAAACAATGAGCAGTTCTTC. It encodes CASGWGGNNEQFF.